A selection of T cell receptor beta chains follows, all from one sample in a study of response to subunit inactivated influenza vaccine. TCRdb fed the RT-PCR reads into MiXCR, producing one record per CDR3 protein. The data show about 520,000 distinct CDR3 sequences, 9.5% to 13% seen once. This sample comprised PBMCs from blood, obtained around seven weeks after vaccination. The receptor source for this set is a man aged 45-65 years who received an inactivated influenza vaccine. The CDR3 runs from the conserved cysteine through the conserved F or W. A D gene is named only where the DNA matches it firmly. Expanded clones get a size class; other rows say once, few or many, or leave the size out.

TRBJ2-2,TRBV7-2,many,-,CASSLAGTQNTGELFF,TGTGCCAGCAGCTTAGCCGGGACACAGAACACCGGGGAGCTGTTTTTT
TRBJ2-5,TRBV7-2,few,-,CASNRGGGTKSETQYF,TGTGCCAGCAACAGGGGGGGAGGGACTAAATCAGAGACCCAGTACTTC
TRBJ2-7,TRBV25-1,few,-,CASSNPTGNPNEQYF,TGTGCCAGCAGTAACCCTACCGGCAACCCCAACGAGCAGTACTTC
TRBJ2-5,TRBV2,-,TRBD1,CASSFTGGKTQYF,TGTGCCAGCAGCTTCACAGGGGGAAAGACCCAGTACTTC
TRBJ2-3,TRBV6-4,-,TRBD2,CASSDWASGRAGTDTQYF,TGTGCCAGCAGTGACTGGGCTAGCGGGAGGGCCGGCACAGATACGCAGTATTTT
TRBJ2-7,TRBV5-1,many,-,CASSLVPGASYEQYF,TGCGCCAGCAGCTTGGTGCCAGGGGCCTCCTACGAGCAGTACTTC
TRBJ2-1,TRBV9,-,-,CASSTLQFDEQFF,TGTGCCAGCAGCACTCTACAATTCGATGAGCAGTTCTTC
TRBJ2-7,TRBV3-1,few,TRBD2,CASSQALAGSYEQYF,TGTGCCAGCAGCCAAGCTCTAGCGGGATCTTACGAGCAGTACTTC
TRBJ2-1,TRBV5-1,many,-,CASSLLTSKDNEQFF,TGCGCCAGCAGCTTACTCACTAGCAAAGACAATGAGCAGTTCTTC
TRBJ2-2,TRBV5-1,few,-,CASSLDRVDTGELFF,TGCGCCAGCAGCTTGGACAGGGTGGACACCGGGGAGCTGTTTTTT
TRBJ1-5,TRBV7-2,-,-,CSSSLDHGNNQPQHF,TGTTCCAGCAGCTTAGATCACGGGAACAATCAGCCCCAGCATTTT
TRBJ1-1,TRBV11-2,-,-,CASSMTLNTEAFF,TGTGCCAGCAGCATGACACTTAACACTGAAGCTTTCTTT
TRBJ2-4,TRBV2,few,-,CASSEADGENIQYF,TGTGCCAGCAGTGAAGCGGACGGAGAAAACATTCAGTACTTC
TRBJ2-5,TRBV9,few,-,CASSVSPLVETQYF,TGTGCCAGCAGCGTATCCCCCTTGGTAGAGACCCAGTACTTC
TRBJ2-5,TRBV6-2/TRBV6-3,-,TRBD2,CATDGGGGGETQYF,TGTGCCACCGATGGGGGGGGTGGAGGAGAGACCCAGTACTTC
TRBJ1-1,TRBV7-9,many,-,CASSIPTGNTEAFF,TGTGCCAGCAGCATACCGACAGGGAACACTGAAGCTTTCTTT